Listed below are T cell receptor beta chains from one sample, sequenced in a study of vaccination and CD4 T cells after COVID-19. In TCRdb, the PCR reads were re-called with MiXCR into one record per CDR3 protein. The sample consists of approximately 11,000 distinct CDR3 sequences, around a third of them appearing once. These receptors are not linked to any known antigen. This sample comprised CD4+ T cells from blood, cultured in vitro, obtained after SARS-CoV-2 vaccination. These TCRs come from a human donor who had recovered from COVID-19. CDR3s include the opening cysteine and the closing phenylalanine or tryptophan. D genes are given only for firm matches. Clone size is stated in some rows and not others, as once, few, many or a class when expanded.

.,.,TRBJ2-6,TRBV24-1,TGTGCCACCAGTGATTTGCCGGGGGCCGGGGCCAACGTCCTGACTTTC,CATSDLPGAGANVLTF
.,TRBD2,TRBJ2-7,TRBV4-3,TGCGCCAGCAGCCCCACCCGCGGACTAGCGGGAGAGGGCTACGAGCAGTACTTC,CASSPTRGLAGEGYEQYF
.,TRBD2,TRBJ2-3,TRBV11-2,TGTGCCAGCAGCTTAGTTCCGCTAGCGGGAGGTCGGAATACGCAGTATTTT,CASSLVPLAGGRNTQYF
.,TRBD2,TRBJ2-7,TRBV6-2/TRBV6-3,TGTGCCAGCAGTTCATCACTAGCGGCACGATTCTACGAGCAGTACTTC,CASSSSLAARFYEQYF
few,TRBD2,TRBJ2-7,TRBV27,TGTGCCAGCAGTTTTAGGCGGGAGTGGGAGCAGTACTTC,CASSFRREWEQYF
medium-sized,.,TRBJ2-3,TRBV7-9,TGTGCCAGCAACCTTCAGGATACGCAGTATTTT,CASNLQDTQYF
few,.,TRBJ2-7,TRBV28,TGTGCCAGCATAAAAGGCCCACGAGGGTCCTACGAGCAGTACTTC,CASIKGPRGSYEQYF
.,TRBD1,TRBJ1-5,TRBV24-1,TGTGCCACCAGTGACCGGGGACAGGGGGTCCAGCATTTT,CATSDRGQGVQHF
.,.,TRBJ1-2,TRBV6-1,TGTGCCAGCAGCCCAATACGAGGGAAGCATGGCTACACCTTC,CASSPIRGKHGYTF
.,TRBD2,TRBJ2-1,TRBV6-1,TGTGCCAGCGAAAGACTAGCGGGACGGGGTGAGCAGTTCTTC,CASERLAGRGEQFF
medium-sized,.,TRBJ2-7,TRBV7-2,TGTGCCAGCAGCTTAGGGGTGGGGGTCGGCTACGAGCAGTACTTC,CASSLGVGVGYEQYF
.,.,TRBJ1-5,TRBV4-1,TGCGCCAGCAGCCAGGTCGTGGGCGGGGATAGCAATCAGCCCCAGCATTTT,CASSQVVGGDSNQPQHF
few,.,TRBJ1-5,TRBV6-2/TRBV6-3,TGTGCCAGCAGTTTCACCAGTACAGGGATGCCCCAGCATTTT,CASSFTSTGMPQHF
.,TRBD1,TRBJ2-3,TRBV30,TGTGCCTGGACGCGCAGGGGGCTTCGCACAGATACGCAGTATTTT,CAWTRRGLRTDTQYF
few,TRBD2,TRBJ2-1,TRBV20-1,TGCAGTGCTATGGGGGAGGGAGGGCCTATTAGCTACAATGAGCAGTTCTTC,CSAMGEGGPISYNEQFF
.,.,TRBJ2-2,TRBV28,TGTGCCAGCAGTCCAACTACCGGGGAGCTGTTTTTT,CASSPTTGELFF
.,.,TRBJ2-1,TRBV7-2,TGTGCCAGCAGCTTAGTTTACAATGAGCAGTTCTTC,CASSLVYNEQFF
.,TRBD1,TRBJ2-2,TRBV6-2/TRBV6-3,TGTGCCAGCAGTTACCCGGACAGGGCGAACACCGGGGAGCTGTTTTTT,CASSYPDRANTGELFF
.,.,TRBJ2-1,TRBV24-1,TGTGCCACCAGTGATTTGAGCGCGGGCTCCTACAATGAGCAGTTCTTC,CATSDLSAGSYNEQFF
.,.,TRBJ2-1,TRBV20-1,TGCAGTGCTAGGCCCCCCAGCCAGGGCTACAATGAGCAGTTCTTC,CSARPPSQGYNEQFF
few,.,TRBJ2-4,TRBV6-1,TGTGCCAGCATTCCGTCGGGGCCGGGGCGGGGCATTCAGTACTTC,CASIPSGPGRGIQYF
.,.,TRBJ2-1,TRBV19,TGTGCCAGTAATACCGGGAGACGAGACAATGAGCAGTTCTTC,CASNTGRRDNEQFF
.,TRBD1,TRBJ1-1,TRBV19,TGTGCCAGTAGTGACAGGGTGAACACTGAAGCTTTCTTT,CASSDRVNTEAFF
.,TRBD2,TRBJ2-2,TRBV6-5,TGTGCCAGCAGTTACTCGTCTAGCGGGAGGGGTGGCACCGGGGAGCTGTTTTTT,CASSYSSSGRGGTGELFF
.,.,TRBJ2-6,TRBV6-4,TGTGCCAGCAGCCACTCGGCCTCTGGGGCCAACGTCCTGACTTTC,CASSHSASGANVLTF
.,.,TRBJ2-2,TRBV20-1,TGCAGTGCAGAGTTATACACCGGGGAGCTGTTTTTT,CSAELYTGELFF
.,TRBD2,TRBJ2-1,TRBV20-1,TGCAGTGTGGCTAGCGGGAGCAATGAGCAGTTCTTC,CSVASGSNEQFF
.,TRBD2,TRBJ2-2,TRBV20-1,TGCAGTGCTACTAGCGGGAGAAACACCGGGGAGCTGTTTTTT,CSATSGRNTGELFF
.,TRBD1,TRBJ2-7,TRBV28,TGTGCCAGCAGTACCCATGGGACAGGGAGCCCCTACGAGCAGTACTTC,CASSTHGTGSPYEQYF